A selection of T cell receptor beta chains follows, all from one sample in a study of blood T cell repertoires in COVID-19. Libraries were prepared by immunoSEQ multiplex PCR; TCRdb keeps only in-frame clonotypes and omits some of them. Among under 250,000 clones listed, roughly 85% were seen once. Sequenced material: peripheral blood. The receptors originated from a woman in her seventies with COVID-19, enrolled during active disease. The CDR3 runs from the conserved cysteine through the conserved F or W. The D gene is left open where the match is weak. A clone size is listed for some rows: how often the clone was seen (once, few, many), or a class if it is expanded.

DNA | CDR3 | D | J | V | size
TGTGCCAGCAGCGTAGGTAGCAGCATGAACACTGAAGCTTTCTTT | CASSVGSSMNTEAFF | NA | TRBJ1-1 | TRBV9 | NA
TGTGCCAGCAGCCTCTACTGGGGAGGGGACGTGAACACTGAAGCTTTCTTT | CASSLYWGGDVNTEAFF | NA | TRBJ1-1 | TRBV3-1/TRBV3-2 | NA
TGTGCCAGTAGTTTAACAGTTAACACTGAAGCTTTCTTT | CASSLTVNTEAFF | NA | TRBJ1-1 | TRBV19 | once
TGTGCCATCAGTGGCCAGACAGCGAACACTGAAGCTTTCTTT | CAISGQTANTEAFF | NA | TRBJ1-1 | TRBV10-3 | NA
TGTGCCAGCAGTGCGGACAGTCTTGAAGCTTTCTTT | CASSADSLEAFF | NA | TRBJ1-1 | TRBV6-6 | NA
TGTGCCAGCAGCTTCGGAGCCGGGACAGGGGTTGGTTCACCCCTCCACTTT | CASSFGAGTGVGSPLHF | TRBD1 | TRBJ1-6 | TRBV9 | NA
TGTGCCAGCAGTGAAGCTCTTTCACACCGTACCTTC | CASSEALSHRTF | NA | TRBJ1-2 | TRBV2 | NA
TGTGCCAGCAGCTTGGCGCGAGACTACACCTTC | CASSLARDYTF | NA | TRBJ1-2 | TRBV5-4 | NA
TGTGCCAGCAGTTTGACTAGCGATTACACAGATACGCAGTATTTT | CASSLTSDYTDTQYF | TRBD2 | TRBJ2-3 | TRBV6-5 | NA
TGTGCCAGCAGCCTCTTGGGACTGATCAATTCACCCCTCCACTTT | CASSLLGLINSPLHF | NA | TRBJ1-6 | TRBV6-2/TRBV6-3 | NA
TGTGCCAGCAGCTCTGGGCCGGGACAGCTGAACAATGAGCAGTTCTTC | CASSSGPGQLNNEQFF | TRBD1 | TRBJ2-1 | TRBV7-2 | NA
TGTGCCAGCAGCCACGGGACAGAAGGTCCACCCCTCCACTTT | CASSHGTEGPPLHF | TRBD1 | TRBJ1-6 | TRBV11-3 | NA
TGTGCCACCAGTGGTTCCCATCAGGAGACCCAGTACTTC | CATSGSHQETQYF | NA | TRBJ2-5 | TRBV24-1 | once
TGTGCCAGCAGCTCCAGGTTAATAAAAGAGACCCAGTACTTC | CASSSRLIKETQYF | NA | TRBJ2-5 | TRBV5-6 | NA
TGTGCCAGCAGTTACCCTAGCGGGAGGTTGGTAGATGAGCAGTTCTTC | CASSYPSGRLVDEQFF | TRBD2 | TRBJ2-1 | TRBV6-6 | NA
TGTGCCAGCAGCGTAGGAGGGACAGACGGAAACACCATATATTTT | CASSVGGTDGNTIYF | TRBD1 | TRBJ1-3 | TRBV9 | NA
TGTGCCAGCAGTGAAAGGGGACAGTTACAAGAGACCCAGTACTTC | CASSERGQLQETQYF | TRBD1 | TRBJ2-5 | TRBV2 | NA
TGTGCCAGCAGCACCGGACAGCCCAATCAGCCCCAGCATTTT | CASSTGQPNQPQHF | NA | TRBJ1-5 | TRBV5-5 | NA